The 26 T cell receptor beta chains given below trace back to one sample, sequenced in a study of T-cell memory formation after mild COVID-19. Each CDR3 protein gets one entry after TCRdb re-called the 5' RACE reads with MiXCR. The table includes roughly 48,000 distinct CDR3 sequences, 27% detected once. Sequenced input: PBMCs or a T cell subset sorted from them (not recorded which). The receptors come from a man between 18 and 35 years old who had mild COVID-19 (a few samples of this study predate the infection). Cell type and time point are not known.

A few counts support this clonotype. This chain connects TRBV11-2 to TRBJ2-5; D may correspond to TRBD1 or TRBD2 (5 bases each). The V end lost 3 bases, the J end lost 5 bases, and 16 bases lay between the germline ends. In germline, CDR1 is SGHAT, CDR2 FQNNGV. The CDR3 spans 15 residues. CDR3 residues: CASSLTGTARETQYF. The CDR3 nucleotides read TGTGCCAGCAGCTTGACCGGGACCGCCAGGGAGACCCAGTACTTC.

The chain has TRBV7-6 and TRBJ1-2, with 8 nucleotides matching TRBD1. The length of the CDR3 is 16 residues. After removal of 0 bases from V and 4 bases from J, the junction contained 7 bases not matched to a gene. Germline assignment: CDR1 SGHVS and CDR2 FNYEAQ. The CDR3 DNA sequence: TGTGCCAGCAGCTTAGCAGGGAGTGGACAGGGCTATGGCTACACCTTC. Translation: CASSLAGSGQGYGYTF.

V and J are TRBV27 and TRBJ2-6; 9 bases agree with TRBD1. The CDR3 is 17 residues long. Germline CDR1 reads MNHEY; CDR2 reads SMNVEV (reference sequence). V gave up 6 bases and J gave up 4 bases; unmatched junction bases: 10. CDR3 in DNA: TGTGCCAGCAGCCAGTGGACAGGGGTGTTAGGGGCCAACGTCCTGACTTTC. As protein: CASSQWTGVLGANVLTF.

V is TRBV19 and J is TRBJ2-1; D is possibly TRBD1 or TRBD2 (5 bases each). Germline lookup yields CDR1 LNHDA and CDR2 SQIVND (reference sequence). V lost 5 bases to trimming and J lost 8 bases, with 13 bases between them. The CDR3 has 13 amino acids. The CDR3, as DNA: TGTGCCAGTAGTGGGACCCCTAGGGATGAGCAGTTCTTC. This sequence encodes CASSGTPRDEQFF.

The genes are TRBV14 and TRBJ1-2, with a weak D call TRBD1 (5 bases). Germline V CDR1 and CDR2: SGHDN, FVKESK. Between the trimmed V and J ends, which lost 4 bases and 5 bases, there was a span of 14 bases. This CDR3 region has 14 residues. The DNA of the CDR3 is TGTGCCAGCAGCCGGAGGGACGGTTTATATGGCTACACCTTC. It is translated as CASSRRDGLYGYTF.

The chain employs TRBV12-3 or TRBV12-4 and TRBJ1-1; D is unclear. CDR3 length: 13 residues. V was trimmed by 3 bases and J by 0 bases, leaving 5 bases between them. The CDR3 is CASSFVLNTEAFF. The CDR3 coding sequence is TGTGCCAGCAGTTTTGTCCTGAACACTGAAGCTTTCTTT.

This clonotype showed up just a few times. The chain uses TRBV7-2 and TRBJ2-7, with TRBD1 as a possible D gene (5 bases). CDR1 and CDR2 from the germline V gene are SGHTA and FQGNSA. The V end was cut by 0 bases, the J end by 0 bases, with 12 bases between. This CDR3 is 16 amino acids long. CDR3 nucleotides: TGTGCCAGCAGCTTAGCCGCCAGGGCGAGCTCCTACGAGCAGTACTTC. Translating it yields CASSLAARASSYEQYF.

The chain joins TRBV7-9 to TRBJ1-3; no clear D gene. CDR3 length: 16 amino acids. The V and J ends lost 3 bases and 0 bases respectively, with 12 bases between them. Germline CDR1 SEHNR, CDR2 FQNEAQ (reference sequence). Written as DNA, the CDR3 is TGTGCCAGCAGCTTCAGGCCGGGCGACTCTGGAAACACCATATATTTT. Its protein is CASSFRPGDSGNTIYF.

This clonotype has more than one count but fewer than ten. The chain is built from TRBV20-1 and TRBJ2-5; TRBD1 is a possible D gene (6 bases). The CDR3 has 15 residues. Trimming removed 0 bases from V and 2 bases from J, with 13 bases in between. Germline V gene lookup returns CDR1 DFQATT and CDR2 SNEGSKA (reference sequence). CDR3: CSARDLRGKQETQYF. In DNA form, the CDR3 reads TGCAGTGCTAGAGACCTCAGGGGTAAACAAGAGACCCAGTACTTC.

The chain links TRBV7-9 to TRBJ2-1; D is possibly TRBD1 (5 bases). Germline-derived CDR1 and CDR2 are SEHNR and FQNEAQ (reference sequence). V was trimmed by 5 bases and J by 6 bases, leaving 17 bases between them. CDR3 size: 15 residues. The CDR3 is CASSPSRVGSNEQFF. CDR3 nucleotides: TGTGCCAGCAGCCCCAGCAGGGTAGGTTCCAATGAGCAGTTCTTC.

This clonotype was counted between two and nine times. Here the CDR3 omits its conserved ending phenylalanine or tryptophan, so a read error is the likely source. Because the CDR3's place on the DNA is in doubt, the DNA is left out and the CDR3 is given as listed by TCRdb. V usage is TRBV10-2 and J usage is TRBJ1-2; no check of the table's D call, TRBD1, against the DNA was made. The CDR3 numbers 13 amino acids, ends counted. Germline values: CDR1 WSHSY, CDR2 SAAADI. This chain's CDR3 is CASMPAGATALHL.

This clonotype showed up just a few times. V and J are TRBV7-2 and TRBJ2-1; TRBD1 is a possible D gene (5 bases). The CDR3 has 14 residues. CDR1 and CDR2 from the germline V gene are SGHTA and FQGNSA. Deletions cut 5 bases from V and 5 bases from J, with 13 bases between. CDR3 nucleotide sequence: TGTGCCAGCAGCAGCAGGGAAGTCCACAATGAGCAGTTCTTC. Translation gives CASSSREVHNEQFF.

This clonotype was detected a few times. The chain carries TRBV15 and TRBJ1-3, with D perhaps matching TRBD1 (5 bases). CDR3 length: 16 amino acids. V shed 5 bases and J shed 8 bases, with 22 bases lying between them. CDR1 and CDR2 (germline): LNHNV, YYDKDF (reference sequence). The CDR3 sequence: CATSAHPPGPGYTIYF. The CDR3 DNA sequence: TGTGCCACCAGCGCCCACCCCCCGGGACCGGGTTACACCATATATTTT. Supplemented by reference TRBV15 and TRBJ1-3, the full variable domain reads DAMVIQNPRYQVTQFGKPVTLSCSQTLNHNVMYWYQQKSSQAPKLLFHYYDKDFNNEADTPDNFQSRRPNTSFCFLDIRSPGLGDTAMYLCATSAHPPGPGYTIYFGEGSWLTVV.

There are a few counts of this clonotype. This sequence joins TRBV7-2 and TRBJ1-3; 7 bases line up with TRBD1. Trimming cost V 1 base and J 4 bases; bases outside gene matches: 7. The CDR3 runs to 16 residues. From germline, CDR1 is SGHTA and CDR2 FQGNSA. CDR3 sequence reads: CASSLGTGGQGNTIYF. For the CDR3, the DNA is TGTGCCAGCAGCTTAGGGACAGGAGGCCAAGGAAACACCATATATTTT.

The rearrangement uses TRBV5-1 and TRBJ1-1, with 7 bases fitting TRBD1. The V and J ends lost 3 bases and 6 bases, in that order; junction bases with no gene match: 8. CDR1 and CDR2 from the germline V gene are SGHRS and YFSETQ. The CDR3 consists of 14 residues. The CDR3: CASSSHRGYPEAFF. The CDR3 DNA follows: TGCGCCAGCAGCTCTCACAGGGGATACCCTGAAGCTTTCTTT.

The J gene is TRBJ2-5, the V gene TRBV5-6, with D uncertain. V lost 1 base to trimming and J lost 5 bases, with 6 bases between them. CDR3 size: 12 residues. CDR1 and CDR2 from the germline V gene are SGHDT and YYEEEE. CDR3 protein: CASSLRWETQYF. As DNA, the CDR3 is TGTGCCAGCAGCTTGCGTTGGGAGACCCAGTACTTC.

The chain combines TRBV4-1 with TRBJ2-7, with 8 positions matching TRBD2. The germline V gene encodes CDR1 MGHRA and CDR2 YSYEKL. Trimming at V came to 0 bases and at J to 2 bases, leaving 6 bases not matched to a gene. This CDR3 contains 16 residues. CDR3 DNA: TGCGCCAGCAGCCAAGATTTCGGGAGGGGGACCTACGAGCAGTACTTC. Translated, it gives CASSQDFGRGTYEQYF.

This clonotype was counted ten times or more. CDR3 nucleotide sequence: TGTGCCAGCACCGAAAGGGGGGAGACTGACTACAATGAGCAGTTCTTC. This translates into CASTERGETDYNEQFF. The J gene is TRBJ2-1, the V gene TRBV6-1, with D perhaps TRBD1 or TRBD2 (6 bases each). CDR3 length: 16 residues. Germline-derived CDR1 and CDR2 are MNHNS and SASEGT. Trimming left V 7 bases short and J 3 bases short, with 19 bases between.

This CDR3 reads CASSLRQGESYEQYV. The CDR3 DNA sequence: TGTGCCAGCAGCTTACGACAGGGGGAATCCTACGAGCAGTACGTC. The chain couples TRBV7-2 to TRBJ2-7, with TRBD1 matching over 9 bases. Germline V gene data show CDR1 as SGHTA and CDR2 as FQGNSA. The CDR3 is made up of 15 amino acids. The trim removed 2 bases at V and 1 base at J, leaving 3 bases unmatched.

The chain links TRBV10-2 to TRBJ1-1; D ambiguous. CDR1 is WSHSY, CDR2 SAAADI, per germline. The CDR3 has 13 amino acids. V dropped 3 bases and J dropped 4 bases, with 9 bases sitting between them. The CDR3 sequence: CASSDAGLTEAFF. CDR3 DNA: TGCGCCAGCAGTGATGCAGGCCTCACTGAAGCTTTCTTT.

The gene calls are TRBV19 and TRBJ2-2; the D gene is possibly TRBD2 (6 bases). CDR3 length: 14 residues. Per germline, CDR1 LNHDA and CDR2 SQIVND (reference sequence). Trimming took off 0 bases at V and 6 bases at J, with 8 bases between the two ends. The chain's CDR3 is CASSIDWGAGELFF. CDR3 bases: TGTGCCAGTAGTATAGATTGGGGGGCCGGGGAGCTGTTTTTT. The whole variable domain, remainder taken from reference TRBV19 and TRBJ2-2, is DGGITQSPKYLFRKEGQNVTLSCEQNLNHDAMYWYRQDPGQGLRLIYYSQIVNDFQKGDIAEGYSVSREKKESFPLTVTSAQKNPTAFYLCASSIDWGAGELFFGEGSRLTVL.

The chain recombines TRBV4-3 with TRBJ2-2; TRBD1 agrees at 7 bases. The V gene's germline CDR1 is LGHNA and CDR2 YSLEER. The CDR3 has 14 amino acids. Trimming removed 4 bases from V and 3 bases from J; junction bases left unmatched: 2. The chain's CDR3 is CASSRQGDTGELFF. Written as DNA, the CDR3 is TGCGCCAGCAGCCGACAGGGCGACACCGGGGAGCTGTTTTTT.

This chain joins TRBV20-1 and TRBJ2-7, with TRBD1 identical over 7 bases. Germline CDR1 is DFQATT and CDR2 is SNEGSKA (reference sequence). Trimming at V came to 3 bases and at J to 0 bases, leaving 5 bases not matched to a gene. The CDR3 is 14 residues long. For the CDR3, the DNA is TGCAGTGCTAGGGGACAGACGAGCTCCTACGAGCAGTACGTC. Protein sequence: CSARGQTSSYEQYV.

V is TRBV6-5 and J is TRBJ1-1, with D tentatively TRBD1 (6 bases). V dropped 0 bases and J dropped 1 base, with 9 bases sitting between them. CDR3 length: 15 amino acids. Germline CDR1 is MNHEY and CDR2 is SVGAGI. CDR3 region: CASSYSGTQNTEAFF. The CDR3 DNA is TGTGCCAGCAGTTACTCCGGGACACAGAACACTGAAGCTTTCTTT.

This clonotype was counted many times. V and J are TRBV5-1 and TRBJ1-4, with TRBD1 as a possible D gene (6 bases). The CDR3 length is 15 residues. Trimming took off 2 bases at V and 3 bases at J, with 11 bases between the two ends. CDR1 is SGHRS, CDR2 YFSETQ, per germline. The CDR3, as DNA: TGCGCCAGCAGCTTTTTACAGGGAGCTAATGAAAAACTGTTTTTT. This translates into CASSFLQGANEKLFF.

This clonotype was counted a few times. The chain joins TRBV4-1 to TRBJ2-1, with no clear D. The CDR3 is 12 amino acids. Germline CDR1 reads MGHRA; CDR2 reads YSYEKL. Trimming left V 1 base short and J 4 bases short, with 2 bases between. The CDR3 DNA follows: TGCGCCAGCAGCCAAGGGTACAATGAGCAGTTCTTC. Translation: CASSQGYNEQFF.